The sequence of this T cell receptor beta chain was determined in a study of T cell responses to AZD1222 COVID-19 vaccine. Doses given second, at about 4 or about 12 weeks, were pooled. Points on this clone: Its antigen is undetermined.

Produced via immunoSEQ multiplex PCR; TCRdb's table is partial and in-frame only. This repertoire shows some 150,000 clones, approximately 87% found once; its top ten account for roughly 4%. This CDR3 spans 11 amino acids. Trimming shortened V by 6 bases and J by 7 bases, and 12 bases separated the two germline ends. CDR1 and CDR2 (germline): DFQATT, SNEGSKA (reference sequence). General observations from the study: Spike-specific TCR depth and breadth grew after two AZD1222 doses.

The sequences come from peripheral blood, collected 28 days after the second AZD1222 dose. The clonotype comes from an adult who received the AZD1222 COVID-19 vaccine. V and J are TRBV20-1 and TRBJ1-1; D not certain. CDR3 amino acids: CSALGVREAFF. CDR3 DNA: TGCAGTGCCCTAGGTGTTCGTGAAGCTTTCTTT.